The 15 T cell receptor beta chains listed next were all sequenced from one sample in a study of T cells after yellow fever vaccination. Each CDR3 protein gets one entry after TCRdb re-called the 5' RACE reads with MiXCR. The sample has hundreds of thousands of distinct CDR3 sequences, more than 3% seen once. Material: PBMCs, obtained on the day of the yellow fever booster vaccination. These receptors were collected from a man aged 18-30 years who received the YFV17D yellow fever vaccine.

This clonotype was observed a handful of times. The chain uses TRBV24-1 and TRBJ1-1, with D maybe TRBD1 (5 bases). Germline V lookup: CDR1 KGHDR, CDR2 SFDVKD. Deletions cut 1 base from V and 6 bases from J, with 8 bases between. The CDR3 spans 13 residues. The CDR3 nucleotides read TGTGCCACCAGTGATTTAACAGGAGCTGAAGCTTTCTTT. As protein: CATSDLTGAEAFF.

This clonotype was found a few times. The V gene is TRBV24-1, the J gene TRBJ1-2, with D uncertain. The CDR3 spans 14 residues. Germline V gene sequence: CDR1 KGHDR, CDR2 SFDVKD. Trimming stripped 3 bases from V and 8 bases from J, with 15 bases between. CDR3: CATSDRMRSEGYTF. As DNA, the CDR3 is TGTGCCACCAGTGATCGAATGCGCAGCGAGGGCTACACCTTC.

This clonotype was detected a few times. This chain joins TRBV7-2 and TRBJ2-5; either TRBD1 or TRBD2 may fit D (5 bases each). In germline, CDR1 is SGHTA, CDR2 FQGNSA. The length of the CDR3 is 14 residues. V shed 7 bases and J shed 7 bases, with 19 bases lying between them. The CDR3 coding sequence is TGTGCCAGCATTGAGGGGAACCCGTGGGGGACCCAGTACTTC. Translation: CASIEGNPWGTQYF.

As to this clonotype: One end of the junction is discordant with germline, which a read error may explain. CDR3 bases: TGCGGTGCTCCCTCACTAGCGGGGCTGCCCGGGGAGCTGTTTTTT. Protein product: CGAPSLAGLPGELFF. V usage is TRBV20-1 and J usage is TRBJ2-2; TRBD2 agrees at 10 bases. Per germline, CDR1 DFQATT and CDR2 SNEGSKA (reference sequence). The CDR3 covers 15 residues.

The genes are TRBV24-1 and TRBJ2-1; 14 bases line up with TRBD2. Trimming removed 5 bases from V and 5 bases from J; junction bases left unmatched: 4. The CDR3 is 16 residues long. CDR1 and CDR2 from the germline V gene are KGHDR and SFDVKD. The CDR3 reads CATSGGTSGGNNEQFF. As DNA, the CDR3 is TGTGCCACCAGTGGGGGGACTAGCGGGGGCAACAATGAGCAGTTCTTC.

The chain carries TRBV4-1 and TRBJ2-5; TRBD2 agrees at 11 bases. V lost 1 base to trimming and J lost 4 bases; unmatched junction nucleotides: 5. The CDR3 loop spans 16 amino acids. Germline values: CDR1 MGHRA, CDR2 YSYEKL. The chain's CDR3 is CASSQVLAGGLETQYF. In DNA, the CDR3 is TGCGCCAGCAGCCAAGTGCTAGCGGGAGGTTTAGAGACCCAGTACTTC.

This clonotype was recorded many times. The CDR3 bases are TGCGCCAGCAGCCAGACGGGAGAGACCCAGTACTTC. It codes for CASSQTGETQYF. The V gene is TRBV4-1, the J gene TRBJ2-5; no firm D call. V lost 3 bases and J lost 4, with 6 bases in between. The V gene's germline CDR1 is MGHRA and CDR2 YSYEKL. The CDR3 extends over 12 amino acids.

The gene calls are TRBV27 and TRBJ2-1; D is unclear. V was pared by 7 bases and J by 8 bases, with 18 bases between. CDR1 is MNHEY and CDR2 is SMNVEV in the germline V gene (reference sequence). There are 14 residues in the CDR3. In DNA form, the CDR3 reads TGTGCCAGCAAGGTCAGTCCGCCTGGCGATGAGCAGTTCTTC. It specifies CASKVSPPGDEQFF.

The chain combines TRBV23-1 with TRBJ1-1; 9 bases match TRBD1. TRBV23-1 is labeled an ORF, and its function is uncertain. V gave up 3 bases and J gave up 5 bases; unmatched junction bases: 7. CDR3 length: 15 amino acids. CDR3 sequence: CASSHRGTGLTEAFF. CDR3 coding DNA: TGCGCCAGCAGTCATCGAGGGACAGGGTTGACTGAAGCTTTCTTT.

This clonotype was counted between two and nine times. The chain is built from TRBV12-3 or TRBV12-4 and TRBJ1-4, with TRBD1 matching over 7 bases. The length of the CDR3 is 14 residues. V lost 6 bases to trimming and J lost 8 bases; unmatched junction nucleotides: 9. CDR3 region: CASSPGGASEKLFF. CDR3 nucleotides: TGTGCCAGCAGCCCAGGGGGGGCATCAGAAAAACTGTTTTTT.

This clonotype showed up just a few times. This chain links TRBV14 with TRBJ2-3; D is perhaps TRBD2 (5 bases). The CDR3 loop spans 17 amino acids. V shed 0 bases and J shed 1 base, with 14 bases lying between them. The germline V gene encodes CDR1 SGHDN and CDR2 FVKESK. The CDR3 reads CASSQELTVRGTDTQYF. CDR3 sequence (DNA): TGTGCCAGCAGCCAAGAACTCACGGTGCGGGGCACAGATACGCAGTATTTT.

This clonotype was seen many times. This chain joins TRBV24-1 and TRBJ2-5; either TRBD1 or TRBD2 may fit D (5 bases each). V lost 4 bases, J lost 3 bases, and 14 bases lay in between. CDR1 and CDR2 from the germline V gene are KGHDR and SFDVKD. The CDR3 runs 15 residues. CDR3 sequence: CATSEGRTLEETQYF. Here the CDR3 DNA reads TGTGCCACCAGTGAGGGACGCACCTTGGAAGAGACCCAGTACTTC.

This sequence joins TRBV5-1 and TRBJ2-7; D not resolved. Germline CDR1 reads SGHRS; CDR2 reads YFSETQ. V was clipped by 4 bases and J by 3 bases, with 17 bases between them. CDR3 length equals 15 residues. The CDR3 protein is CASSPQSTSFYEQYF. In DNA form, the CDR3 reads TGCGCCAGCAGCCCACAGAGCACCTCCTTCTACGAGCAGTACTTC.

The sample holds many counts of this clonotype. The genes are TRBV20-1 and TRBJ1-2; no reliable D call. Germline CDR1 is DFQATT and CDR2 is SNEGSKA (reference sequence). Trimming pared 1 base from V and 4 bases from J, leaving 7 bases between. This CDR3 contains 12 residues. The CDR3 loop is CSARVSSYGYTF. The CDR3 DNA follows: TGCAGTGCTAGAGTTTCCAGCTATGGCTACACCTTC.

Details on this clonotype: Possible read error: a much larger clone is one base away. The CDR3 loop is CAISRFVTDTQYF. CDR3 nucleotide sequence: TGTGCCATTAGCCGCTTCGTCACAGATACGCAGTATTTT. The J gene is TRBJ2-3, the V gene TRBV19; D is unresolved. CDR1 LNHDA and CDR2 SQIVND come from the germline V gene (reference sequence). The CDR3 is made up of 13 amino acids. V was pared by 10 bases and J by 2 bases, with 13 bases between.